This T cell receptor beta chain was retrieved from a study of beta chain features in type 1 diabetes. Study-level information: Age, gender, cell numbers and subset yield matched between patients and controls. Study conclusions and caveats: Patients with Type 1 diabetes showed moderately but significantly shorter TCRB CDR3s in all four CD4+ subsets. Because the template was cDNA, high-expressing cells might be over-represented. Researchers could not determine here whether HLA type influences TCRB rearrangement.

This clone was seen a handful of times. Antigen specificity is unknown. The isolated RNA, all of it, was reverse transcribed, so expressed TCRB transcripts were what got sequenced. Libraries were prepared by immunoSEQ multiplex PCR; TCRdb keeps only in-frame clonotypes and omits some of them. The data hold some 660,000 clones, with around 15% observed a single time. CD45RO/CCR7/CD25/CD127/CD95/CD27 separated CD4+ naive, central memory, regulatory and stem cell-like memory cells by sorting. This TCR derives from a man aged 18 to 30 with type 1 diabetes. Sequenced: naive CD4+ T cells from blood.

CDR3 region: CSVGGQVNQPQHF. DNA of the CDR3: TGCAGCGTTGGGGGACAGGTCAATCAGCCCCAGCATTTT. The chain recombines TRBV29-1 with TRBJ1-5; 8 bases match TRBD1. This CDR3 comprises 13 residues. The trim removed 4 bases at V and 3 bases at J, leaving 2 bases unmatched. Germline V CDR1 and CDR2: SQVTM, ANQGSEA. The full variable domain, in which reference TRBV29-1 and TRBJ1-5 provide the parts outside the CDR3, is SAVISQKPSRDICQRGTSLTIQCQVDSQVTMMFWYRQQPGQSLTLIATANQGSEATYESGFVIDKFPISRPNLTFSTLTVSNMSPEDSSIYLCSVGGQVNQPQHFGDGTRLSIL.